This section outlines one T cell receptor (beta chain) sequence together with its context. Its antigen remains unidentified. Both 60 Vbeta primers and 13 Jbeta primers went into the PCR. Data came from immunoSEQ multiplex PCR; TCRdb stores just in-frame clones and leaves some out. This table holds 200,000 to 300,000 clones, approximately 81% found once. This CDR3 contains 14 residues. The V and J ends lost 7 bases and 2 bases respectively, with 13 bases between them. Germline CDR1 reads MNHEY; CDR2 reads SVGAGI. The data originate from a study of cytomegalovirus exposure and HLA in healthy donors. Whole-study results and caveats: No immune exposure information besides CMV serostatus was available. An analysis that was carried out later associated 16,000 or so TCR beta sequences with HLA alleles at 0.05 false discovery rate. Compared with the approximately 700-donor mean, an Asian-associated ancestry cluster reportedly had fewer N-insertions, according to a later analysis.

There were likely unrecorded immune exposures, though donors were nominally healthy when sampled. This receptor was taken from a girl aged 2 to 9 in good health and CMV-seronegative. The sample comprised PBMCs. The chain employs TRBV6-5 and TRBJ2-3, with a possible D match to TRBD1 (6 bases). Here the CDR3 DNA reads TGTGCCAGCAAAGGGGACACCTACACAGATACGCAGTATTTT. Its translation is CASKGDTYTDTQYF.